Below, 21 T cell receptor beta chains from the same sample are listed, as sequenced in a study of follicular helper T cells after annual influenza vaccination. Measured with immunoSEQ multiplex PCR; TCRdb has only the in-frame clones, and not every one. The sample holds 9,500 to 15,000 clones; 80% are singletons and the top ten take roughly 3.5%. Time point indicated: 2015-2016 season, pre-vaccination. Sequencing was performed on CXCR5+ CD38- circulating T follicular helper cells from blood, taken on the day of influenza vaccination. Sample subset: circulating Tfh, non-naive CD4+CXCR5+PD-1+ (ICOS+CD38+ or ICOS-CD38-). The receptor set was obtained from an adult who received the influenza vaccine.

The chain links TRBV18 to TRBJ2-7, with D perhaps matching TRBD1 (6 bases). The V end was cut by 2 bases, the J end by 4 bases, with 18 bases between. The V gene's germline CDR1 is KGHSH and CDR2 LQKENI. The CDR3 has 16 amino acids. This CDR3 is CASSPAGAGIGYEQYF. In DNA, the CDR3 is TGTGCCAGCTCACCAGCAGGGGCCGGGATCGGGTACGAGCAGTACTTC.

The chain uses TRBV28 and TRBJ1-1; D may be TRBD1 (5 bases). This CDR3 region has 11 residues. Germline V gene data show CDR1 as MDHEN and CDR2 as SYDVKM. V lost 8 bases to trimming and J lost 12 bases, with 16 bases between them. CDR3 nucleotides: TGTGCCAGCGAGGGGCCGGAGCGGACTTTCTTT. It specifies CASEGPERTFF.

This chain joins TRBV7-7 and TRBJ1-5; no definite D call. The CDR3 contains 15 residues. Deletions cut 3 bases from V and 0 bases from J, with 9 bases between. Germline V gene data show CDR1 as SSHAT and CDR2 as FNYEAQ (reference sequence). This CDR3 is CASSFVRYSNQPQHF. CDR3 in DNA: TGTGCCAGCAGCTTCGTCAGATATAGCAATCAGCCCCAGCATTTT.

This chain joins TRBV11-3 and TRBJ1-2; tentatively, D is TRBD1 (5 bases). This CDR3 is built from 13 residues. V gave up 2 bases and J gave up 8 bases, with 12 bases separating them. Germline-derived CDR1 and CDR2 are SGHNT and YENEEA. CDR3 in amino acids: CASSLRGGEGYTF. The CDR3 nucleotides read TGTGCCAGCAGCTTAAGGGGCGGCGAGGGCTACACCTTC.

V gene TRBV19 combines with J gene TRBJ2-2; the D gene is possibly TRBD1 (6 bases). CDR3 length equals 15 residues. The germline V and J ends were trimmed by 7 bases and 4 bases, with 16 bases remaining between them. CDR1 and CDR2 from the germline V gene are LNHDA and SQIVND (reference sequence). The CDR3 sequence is CASTKVRGTTGELFF. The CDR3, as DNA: TGTGCCAGTACCAAGGTCAGGGGTACCACCGGGGAGCTGTTTTTT.

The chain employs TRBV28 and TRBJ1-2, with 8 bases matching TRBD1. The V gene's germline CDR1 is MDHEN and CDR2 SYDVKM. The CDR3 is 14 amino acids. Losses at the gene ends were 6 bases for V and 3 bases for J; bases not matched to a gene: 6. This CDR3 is CASSPDRGYYGYTF. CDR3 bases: TGTGCCAGCAGCCCAGACAGGGGATACTATGGCTACACCTTC.

CDR3 nucleotides: TGTGCCAGCAGCCAAGAGGGACAGGCGGTCCCCCGTCGTACCTTC. Protein: CASSQEGQAVPRRTF. This sequence joins TRBV4-2 and TRBJ1-2; TRBD1 matches 8 bases. Unmatched junction bases numbered 14, after V lost 0 bases and J lost 14 bases. The germline V gene encodes CDR1 LGHNA and CDR2 YNFKEQ. The CDR3 is 15 residues long.

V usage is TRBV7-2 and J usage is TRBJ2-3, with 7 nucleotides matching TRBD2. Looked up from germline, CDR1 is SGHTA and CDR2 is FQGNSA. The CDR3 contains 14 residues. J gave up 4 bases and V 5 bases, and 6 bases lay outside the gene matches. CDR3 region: CASSPWRGSDTQYF. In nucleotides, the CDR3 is TGTGCCAGCAGCCCATGGCGGGGGTCAGATACGCAGTATTTT.

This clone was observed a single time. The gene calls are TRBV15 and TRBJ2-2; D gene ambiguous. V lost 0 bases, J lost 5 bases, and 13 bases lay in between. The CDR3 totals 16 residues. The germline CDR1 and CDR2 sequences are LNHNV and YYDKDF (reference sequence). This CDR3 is CATSRDGPMGTGELFF. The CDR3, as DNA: TGTGCCACCAGCAGAGACGGGCCGATGGGGACCGGGGAGCTGTTTTTT.

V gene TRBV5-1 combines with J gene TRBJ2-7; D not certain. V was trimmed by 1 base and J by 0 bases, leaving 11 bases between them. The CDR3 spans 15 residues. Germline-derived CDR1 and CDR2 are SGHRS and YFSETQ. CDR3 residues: CASSLYGQSSYEQYF. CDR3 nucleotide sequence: TGCGCCAGCAGCTTGTATGGTCAGAGCTCCTACGAGCAGTACTTC.

The CDR3 reads CASSESGTQPQHF. The CDR3 DNA reads as TGTGCCAGCTCCGAATCCGGGACCCAGCCCCAGCATTTT. The V and J genes are TRBV18 and TRBJ1-5; maybe TRBD1 (5 bases). Per the germline V gene, CDR1 is KGHSH and CDR2 is LQKENI. The CDR3 contains 13 residues. With 6 bases removed from V and 7 bases from J, the gap between germline ends came to 13 bases.

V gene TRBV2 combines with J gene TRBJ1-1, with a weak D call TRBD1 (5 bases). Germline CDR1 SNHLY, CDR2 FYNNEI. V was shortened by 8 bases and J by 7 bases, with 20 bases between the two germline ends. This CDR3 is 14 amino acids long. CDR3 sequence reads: CASSQRSGAYEAFF. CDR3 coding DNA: TGTGCCAGCTCGCAAAGATCCGGGGCCTATGAAGCTTTCTTT.

For the CDR3, the DNA is TGTGCCAGTAGTAGGGGACTAAAGGCCCTGGCCATTCAGTACTTC. Amino acid sequence: CASSRGLKALAIQYF. The rearrangement joins TRBV19 to TRBJ2-4, with TRBD2 matching 7 bases. The germline V gene encodes CDR1 LNHDA and CDR2 SQIVND (reference sequence). V trimming: 4 bases; J trimming: 9 bases; junction bases outside the gene matches: 12. This CDR3 comprises 15 residues.

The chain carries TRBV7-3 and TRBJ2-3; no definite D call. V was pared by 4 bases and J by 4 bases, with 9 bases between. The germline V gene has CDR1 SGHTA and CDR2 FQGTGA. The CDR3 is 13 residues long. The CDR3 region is CASSSRVADTQYF. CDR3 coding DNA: TGTGCCAGCAGCTCACGGGTCGCAGATACGCAGTATTTT.

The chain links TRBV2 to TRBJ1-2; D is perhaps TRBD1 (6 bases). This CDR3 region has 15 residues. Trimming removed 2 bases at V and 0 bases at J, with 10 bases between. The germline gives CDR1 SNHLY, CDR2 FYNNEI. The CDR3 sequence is CASSEQGYTNYGYTF. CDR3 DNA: TGTGCCAGCAGTGAACAGGGGTATACTAACTATGGCTACACCTTC.

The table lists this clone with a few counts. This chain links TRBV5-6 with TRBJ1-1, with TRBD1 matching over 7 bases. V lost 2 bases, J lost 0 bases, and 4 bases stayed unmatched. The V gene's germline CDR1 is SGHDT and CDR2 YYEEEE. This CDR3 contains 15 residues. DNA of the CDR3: TGTGCCAGCAGCTTACAGGGGACCATGAACACTGAAGCTTTCTTT. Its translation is CASSLQGTMNTEAFF.

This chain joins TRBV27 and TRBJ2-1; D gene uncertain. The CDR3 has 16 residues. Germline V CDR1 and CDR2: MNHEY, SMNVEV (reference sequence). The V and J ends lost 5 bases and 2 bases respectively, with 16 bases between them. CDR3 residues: CASSPSGHPTYNEQFF. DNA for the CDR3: TGTGCCAGCAGTCCCTCGGGCCATCCTACCTACAATGAGCAGTTCTTC.

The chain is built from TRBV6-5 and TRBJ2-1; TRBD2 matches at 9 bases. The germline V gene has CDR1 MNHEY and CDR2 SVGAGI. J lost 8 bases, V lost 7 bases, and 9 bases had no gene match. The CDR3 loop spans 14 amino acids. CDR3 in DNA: TGTGCCAGCAAGCCGGGACTAGCATCCCATGAGCAGTTCTTC. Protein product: CASKPGLASHEQFF.

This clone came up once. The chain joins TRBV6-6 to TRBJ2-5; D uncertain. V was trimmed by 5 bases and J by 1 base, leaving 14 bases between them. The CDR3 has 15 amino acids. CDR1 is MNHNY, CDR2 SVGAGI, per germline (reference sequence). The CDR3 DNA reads TGTGCCAGCAGTGCCCCGACGCGCGGCCAAGAGACCCAGTACTTC. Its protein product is CASSAPTRGQETQYF.

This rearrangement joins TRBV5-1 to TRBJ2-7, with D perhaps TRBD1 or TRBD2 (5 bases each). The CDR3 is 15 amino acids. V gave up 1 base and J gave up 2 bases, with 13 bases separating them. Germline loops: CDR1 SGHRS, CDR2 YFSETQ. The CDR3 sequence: CASSLLGDQTYEQYF. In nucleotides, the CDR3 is TGCGCCAGCAGCTTGCTTGGGGACCAGACCTACGAGCAGTACTTC.

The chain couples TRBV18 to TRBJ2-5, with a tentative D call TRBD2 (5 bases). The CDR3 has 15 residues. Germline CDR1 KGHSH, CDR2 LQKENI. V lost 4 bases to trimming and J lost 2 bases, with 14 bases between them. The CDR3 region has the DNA TGTGCCAGCTCACTTTCTCGGACTCTACAAGAGACCCAGTACTTC. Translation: CASSLSRTLQETQYF.